This T cell receptor (beta chain) was obtained from a study of naive and memory T cell subsets. The treatment here: skin biopsy from PPD injection site in Mantoux-positive individual. An oligonucleotide containing a UMI was ligated to the 3' end of TCR cDNA. Input was about 1 to 1,100 ng of DNase-treated total RNA without cell sorting. The SP2 primer and nested alpha and beta constant region primers amplified ligated cDNA in four rounds. TCRdb reanalysed the UMI-ligation and nested PCR reads using MiXCR and keeps one entry per CDR3 protein. Seen here are 35,000 to 40,000 distinct CDR3 sequences, approximately 10% observed once, and the top ten hold 3.9%. CDR3 length equals 17 residues. CDR1 is SEHNR, CDR2 FQNEAQ, per germline (reference sequence). Trimming shortened V by 2 bases and J by 3 bases, and 19 bases separated the two germline ends.

This specimen consisted of skin, obtained from a tuberculin skin test site. The chain has TRBV7-9 and TRBJ1-2; D gene unclear. This clonotype originated in an adult in good health. CDR3 in amino acids: CASSLLGFPPNYYGYTF. The DNA of the CDR3 is TGTGCCAGCAGCTTATTGGGTTTTCCTCCTAATTACTATGGCTACACCTTC.